This TCR beta chain is from a study of Graves' ophthalmopathy and Graves' hyperthyroidism. Study-level results: Most thyroid clonotypes expanded beyond 0.001 frequency were also found in blood.

Amplifying from RNA transcripts, the study obtained TCR beta CDR3 regions. The authors performed first-round RT-PCR with HTBI primers and then a second-round multiplex PCR. TCRdb called the multiplex PCR reads again in MiXCR, with one record for every CDR3 protein. Here the sample spans some 380,000 distinct CDR3 sequences, approximately 15% being singletons. With regard to this clonotype: Its antigen remains unknown.

Germline values: CDR1 MDHEN, CDR2 SYDVKM. V lost 4 bases and J lost 5; bases outside the gene matches: 10. The CDR3 loop spans 15 amino acids. This clonotype originated in a woman younger than 30 with stable Graves' hyperthyroidism. The chain is built from TRBV28 and TRBJ2-5, with 7 bases lining up with TRBD1. The sequencing sample was made of peripheral blood. The CDR3 sequence is CASSYYRGQRETQYF. CDR3 DNA: TGTGCCAGCAGTTACTACAGGGGCCAGCGGGAGACCCAGTACTTC.